The sequence of this T cell receptor (beta chain) was determined in a study of T cell responses to AZD1222 COVID-19 vaccine. Turning to the study itself: Second-dose timings of about 4 or about 12 weeks were pooled. Study-level findings and limits: Unmutated variant regions reportedly attract nearly half of all spike-specific TCRs. Sampling captured repertoires only after the peak T cell response. Most donors were white British and more were female, and clonal diversity was possibly underestimated.

The CDR3 length is 16 residues. After removal of 4 bases from V and 2 bases from J, the junction contained 5 bases not matched to a gene. Germline V CDR1 and CDR2: SGHNT, YYREEE (reference sequence). A remark on this clone: Its antigen is unidentified.

Sequenced by immunoSEQ multiplex PCR; TCRdb stores in-frame clones only, minus some. Here the sample spans roughly 100,000 clones, roughly nine tenths being singletons. The V call is TRBV5-4, the J call TRBJ2-1, with TRBD2 identical over 11 bases. The source was peripheral blood, collected on day 0 of AZD1222 vaccination. The receptor comes from an adult in good health. CDR3 DNA: TGTGCCAGCAGCGAGGGACTAGCGGTACCCTACAATGAGCAGTTCTTC. Amino acid sequence: CASSEGLAVPYNEQFF.